These T cell receptor beta chains were read from a single sample in a study of a mutant IDH1 vaccine in newly diagnosed glioma. These TCRs are of unknown antigen specificity. The method was immunoSEQ multiplex PCR; TCRdb's version includes in-frame clones alone and lacks a portion of them. The sample has fewer than 70,000 clones, 89% seen once. Sequenced material: PBMCs, taken from a glioma patient whose treatment included an IDH1 peptide vaccine. The origin of the receptors is a man aged 40-50 years with glioma. CDR3s include the opening cysteine and the closing phenylalanine or tryptophan. The order of the fields is J gene, V gene, D gene, clone size, CDR3 DNA, CDR3 protein. A D gene is named only where the DNA matches it firmly. Size values are once, few and many counts, or a class for expanded clones, and some rows have none.

TRBJ2-7 | TRBV4-2 | NA | NA | TGTGCCAGCAGCCAAGATCCGCTGGAGCTCCCCTCCTACGAGCAGTACTTC | CASSQDPLELPSYEQYF
TRBJ2-1 | TRBV5-5 | TRBD2 | NA | TGTGCCAGCAGCTTCGGACTAGCGTACAATGAGCAGTTCTTC | CASSFGLAYNEQFF
TRBJ1-3 | TRBV4-3 | NA | few | TGCGCCAGCAGCCCCTATTCCTCAGGGGCTGGCTCTGGAAACACCATATATTTT | CASSPYSSGAGSGNTIYF
TRBJ2-1 | TRBV19 | NA | NA | TGTGCCAGTAGTCCACGGACCTGGAGAGGTGAGCAGTTCTTC | CASSPRTWRGEQFF
TRBJ2-1 | TRBV7-7 | TRBD2 | NA | TGTGCTAGCAGTGCGGGAGGGACCTACAATGAGCAGTTCTTC | CASSAGGTYNEQFF
TRBJ1-5 | TRBV18 | NA | once | TGTGCCAGCTCACCAGCGGACCATCAGCCCCAGCATTTT | CASSPADHQPQHF
TRBJ2-5 | TRBV6-6 | TRBD2 | NA | TGTGCCAGCAGTTCCAGCGGGAGAGGGGAGACCCAGTACTTC | CASSSSGRGETQYF
TRBJ1-3 | TRBV19 | NA | NA | TGTGCCAGTGGGGCCCAGTCGATCTCTGGAAACACCATATATTTT | CASGAQSISGNTIYF
TRBJ2-3 | TRBV7-3 | NA | NA | TGTGCCAGCAGTCAGGGCACAGATACGCAGTATTTT | CASSQGTDTQYF
TRBJ2-1 | TRBV10-3 | TRBD2 | NA | TGTGCCATCAGGGGACTAGCGGGGTACAATGAGCAGTTCTTC | CAIRGLAGYNEQFF
TRBJ2-2 | TRBV10-3 | NA | NA | TGTGCCATGAGACGTTTAGCGAACACCGGGGAGCTGTTTTTT | CAMRRLANTGELFF
TRBJ1-5 | TRBV2 | NA | NA | TGTGCCAGCAGACAGGAAACTAGCAATCAGCCCCAGCATTTT | CASRQETSNQPQHF
TRBJ2-5 | TRBV7-7 | TRBD1 | NA | TGTGCCAGCAGCTTAAGAGGGGGCGGGCCCGACGAGACCCAGTACTTC | CASSLRGGGPDETQYF
TRBJ2-4 | TRBV10-3 | NA | NA | TGTGCCATCAGTGAGTCTCCAGGGTACGACATTCAGTACTTC | CAISESPGYDIQYF
TRBJ2-1 | TRBV7-9 | NA | NA | TGTGCCAGCAGCTTATTAATTCGATACAATGAGCAGTTCTTC | CASSLLIRYNEQFF
TRBJ2-6 | TRBV21-1 | NA | NA | TGTGCCAGCAGCAACCTACAGGCCTTCTACCTCATTTCATCTGGGGCCAACGTCCTGACTTTC | CASSNLQAFYLISSGANVLTF
TRBJ2-5 | TRBV28 | NA | NA | TGTGCCAGCAGTTTAAGAGGGATTGCCGAGACCCAGTACTTC | CASSLRGIAETQYF
TRBJ1-2 | TRBV2 | NA | NA | TGTGCCAGCAGTGAACGGGGGAGATATGGCTACACCTTC | CASSERGRYGYTF
TRBJ2-1 | TRBV7-8 | TRBD2 | NA | TGTGCCAGCAGCTTAGAAGCTAGCGGGGGTTACAATGAGCAGTTCTTC | CASSLEASGGYNEQFF
TRBJ2-1 | TRBV7-9 | NA | NA | TGTGCCAGCAGCTCTGATGTCAATGAGCAGTTCTTC | CASSSDVNEQFF
TRBJ2-5 | TRBV4-1 | NA | once | TGCGCCAGCAGCCAGGTGACATTCACAGAGACCCAGTACTTC | CASSQVTFTETQYF
TRBJ1-2 | TRBV7-9 | NA | NA | TGTGCCAGCAGCCCCCAGGGGTTAAACTATGGCTACACCTTC | CASSPQGLNYGYTF
TRBJ2-7 | TRBV7-8 | TRBD2 | NA | TGTGCCAGCAGCTTAGGGGCGGGAGTACTCGGCGAGCAGTACTTC | CASSLGAGVLGEQYF
TRBJ2-2 | TRBV6-6 | NA | once | TGTGCCAGCAATGGTGGCGGGGAGCTGTTTTTT | CASNGGGELFF
TRBJ1-4 | TRBV2 | TRBD1 | NA | TGTGCCAGCAGTGAGGTGGGGACAGCCAAAAAACTGTTTTTT | CASSEVGTAKKLFF
TRBJ1-4 | TRBV18 | TRBD1 | NA | TGTGCCAGCTCCCGGACAGGGGGCCGCACTAATGAAAAACTGTTTTTT | CASSRTGGRTNEKLFF
TRBJ1-1 | TRBV11-2 | NA | NA | TGTGCCAGCAGCCTCGGGGGGCGGGGCACTGAAGCTTTCTTT | CASSLGGRGTEAFF
TRBJ2-1 | TRBV27 | NA | NA | TGTGCCAGCAGTTTATCTGGGACCTACAATGAGCAGTTCTTC | CASSLSGTYNEQFF
TRBJ1-1 | TRBV28 | NA | NA | TGTGCCAGTCGGGGGATTGAAGCTTTCTTT | CASRGIEAFF
TRBJ1-1 | TRBV4-1 | NA | few | TGCGCCAGCAGCCAAGATAAGTGGGGGACTGAAGCTTTCTTT | CASSQDKWGTEAFF
TRBJ2-3 | TRBV27 | TRBD2 | NA | TGTGCCAGCAGTTCCCTCCGACTAGCGGGAGGGACCGCGGGAGATACGCAGTATTTT | CASSSLRLAGGTAGDTQYF
TRBJ2-5 | TRBV5-6 | TRBD1 | NA | TGTGCCAGCAGCTTAACAGGGGTTCAAGAGACCCAGTACTTC | CASSLTGVQETQYF
TRBJ2-7 | TRBV6-5 | NA | NA | TGTGCCAGCAGTTACAGGGTCTACCCTGAAGTCTACGAGCAGTACTTC | CASSYRVYPEVYEQYF
TRBJ2-1 | TRBV6-6 | TRBD2 | medium-sized | TGTGCCAGCAGTGATCTAGCGGGGGGGGAAAATGAGCAGTTCTTC | CASSDLAGGENEQFF
TRBJ1-5 | TRBV28 | NA | few | TGTGCCAGCGGGGGAAGCAATCAGCCCCAGCATTTT | CASGGSNQPQHF
TRBJ1-5 | TRBV18 | NA | NA | TGTGCCAGCTCACCGGCCGGGGGCAATCAGCCCCAGCATTTT | CASSPAGGNQPQHF
TRBJ1-1 | TRBV5-4 | NA | NA | TGTGCCAGCAGCTGGGGGGATAACACTGAAGCTTTCTTT | CASSWGDNTEAFF
TRBJ1-5 | TRBV11-2 | NA | NA | TGTGCCAGCAGCCCGGACAGATTCAATCAGCCCCAGCATTTT | CASSPDRFNQPQHF